One sample yielded the 20 T cell receptor beta chains listed below, sequenced in a study of blood T cell repertoires in COVID-19. Sequencing used immunoSEQ multiplex PCR; TCRdb keeps in-frame clones, though not all of them. The profile shows a few hundred thousand clones, approximately 88% of them singletons. Sequenced: PBMCs or T cells enriched from blood (not recorded which). All receptors come from a woman aged 40 to 49 who had been exposed to COVID-19.

V and J are TRBV6-5 and TRBJ1-3, with D perhaps TRBD1 (5 bases). The CDR3 loop spans 15 amino acids. V lost 4 bases to trimming and J lost 2 bases, with 12 bases between them. CDR1 and CDR2 (germline): MNHEY, SVGAGI. The CDR3 nucleotides are TGTGCCAGCAGTTCCCTGGGGGGACCTGGAAACACCATATATTTT. Translation: CASSSLGGPGNTIYF.

This clone occurred once. An end of the junction differs from the germline gene, which may be a read error. This chain links TRBV5-1 with TRBJ2-3; D gene ambiguous. The germline gives CDR1 SGHRS, CDR2 YFSETQ. The CDR3 sequence is 16 residues long. The CDR3 DNA reads TGTGCCAGCAGCCCAGGATTCATAGTAGGCACAGATACGCAGTATTTT. It yields the protein CASSPGFIVGTDTQYF.

V and J are TRBV6-5 and TRBJ2-1; 8 bases are a match to TRBD1. Germline loops: CDR1 MNHEY, CDR2 SVGAGI. The CDR3 has 13 residues. The trim removed 6 bases at V and 9 bases at J, leaving 7 bases unmatched. CDR3 region: CASRRQTGVEQFF. The CDR3, as DNA: TGTGCCAGCAGACGGCAGACAGGGGTTGAGCAGTTCTTC.

The chain carries TRBV10-2 and TRBJ2-7; 12 positions agree with TRBD2. CDR3 length: 14 residues. V lost 5 bases and J lost 4; bases outside the gene matches: 3. Germline V gives CDR1 WSHSY, CDR2 SAAADI. The CDR3 nucleotides read TGCGCCAGCAGTCGGCTAGCGGGGGGGTACGAGCAGTACTTC. Protein sequence: CASSRLAGGYEQYF.

The chain couples TRBV25-1 to TRBJ2-7; 9 bases match TRBD2. Trimming at V came to 2 bases and at J to 2 bases, leaving 10 bases not matched to a gene. The CDR3 has 17 residues. CDR1 and CDR2 from the germline V gene are MGHDK and SYGVNS. In DNA, the CDR3 is TGTGCCAGCAGTGAACGGAATCGGGCTAGCGGGGCCTACGAGCAGTACTTC. Amino acids: CASSERNRASGAYEQYF.

The DNA of the CDR3 is TGTGCCAGCTCACTACAAGCGGGAACCTTGGTTGGTTCCGGGGAGCTGTTTTTT. Protein: CASSLQAGTLVGSGELFF. The chain has TRBV18 and TRBJ2-2, with 7 bases aligning to TRBD2. The CDR3 contains 18 residues. The junction had 17 bases not matched to a gene; V was cut back by 4 bases and J by 6 bases. Germline V gene data show CDR1 as KGHSH and CDR2 as LQKENI.

The chain uses TRBV7-8 and TRBJ2-1; tentative D call: TRBD2 (6 bases). Trimming took 8 bases from V and 3 from J, leaving 26 bases between them. CDR3 length equals 18 residues. CDR1 and CDR2 from the germline V gene are SGHVS and FQNEAQ. The CDR3 region has the DNA TGTGCCAGCCTTGGAGGGAACAGTCGCCCAATGGACTACAATGAGCAGTTCTTC. Protein sequence: CASLGGNSRPMDYNEQFF. Together with reference TRBV7-8 and TRBJ2-1, the CDR3 gives the full variable domain: GAGVSQSPRYKVAKRGQDVALRCDPISGHVSLFWYQQALGQGPEFLTYFQNEAQLDKSGLPSDRFFAERPEGSVSTLKIQRTQQEDSAVYLCASLGGNSRPMDYNEQFFGPGTRLTVL.

This chain uses TRBV5-4 with TRBJ2-7; 7 bases match TRBD1. The CDR3 extends over 15 amino acids. V lost 0 bases to trimming and J lost 2 bases; unmatched junction nucleotides: 5. Germline CDR1 and CDR2: SGHNT and YYREEE (reference sequence). The CDR3 loop is CASSLETGPAYEQYF. CDR3 DNA sequence: TGTGCCAGCAGCTTGGAGACAGGGCCAGCCTACGAGCAGTACTTC. Drawing the rest from reference TRBV5-4 and TRBJ2-7, the complete variable domain is ETGVTQSPTHLIKTRGQQVTLRCSSQSGHNTVSWYQQALGQGPQFIFQYYREEENGRGNFPPRFSGLQFPNYSSELNVNALELDDSALYLCASSLETGPAYEQYFGPGTRLTVT.

This clone was seen just once. The rearrangement uses TRBV3-1 (or the pseudogene TRBV3-2) and TRBJ1-2; D gene ambiguous. In germline, CDR1 is LGHDT, CDR2 YNNKEL (reference sequence). The V and J ends lost 4 bases and 0 bases respectively, with 9 bases between them. This CDR3 has 14 amino acids. In nucleotides, the CDR3 is TGTGCCAGCAGCCTCGCCGGGGCTAACTATGGCTACACCTTC. Translated, it gives CASSLAGANYGYTF.

J is TRBJ2-2 and V is TRBV11-3; tentatively, D is TRBD1 (5 bases). Germline V CDR1 and CDR2: SGHNT, YENEEA. V lost 7 bases, J lost 0 bases, and 15 bases lay in between. This CDR3 region has 16 residues. The CDR3 nucleotides are TGTGCCAGCATCGTAAGAAGGGGCGCGAACACCGGGGAGCTGTTTTTT. The encoded protein is CASIVRRGANTGELFF.

The rearrangement joins TRBV15 to TRBJ2-3, with D unresolved. V lost 2 bases and J 3 bases, leaving 3 bases between the germline ends. The CDR3 is 12 residues long. From germline, CDR1 is LNHNV and CDR2 YYDKDF (reference sequence). CDR3 protein: CATSRLTDTQYF. The CDR3 DNA is TGTGCCACCAGCAGACTTACAGATACGCAGTATTTT.

The rearrangement links TRBV7-3 to TRBJ1-1, with D possibly being TRBD1 (6 bases). With 3 bases removed from V and 5 bases from J, the gap between germline ends came to 13 bases. Germline assignment: CDR1 SGHTA and CDR2 FQGTGA. CDR3 size: 14 residues. This chain's CDR3 is CASSLEAGVTEAFF. As DNA, the CDR3 is TGTGCCAGCAGCTTGGAGGCAGGGGTAACTGAAGCTTTCTTT.

This clone appeared once. The V and J genes are TRBV30 and TRBJ2-1, with TRBD2 matching 7 bases. CDR3 size: 11 residues. Germline CDR1 reads GTSNPN; CDR2 reads SVGIG (reference sequence). V dropped 3 bases and J dropped 14; count of bases not matched to a gene: 7. The CDR3 loop is CAWRSGITEFF. The CDR3 coding sequence is TGTGCCTGGAGGAGCGGGATTACGGAGTTCTTC.

This chain joins TRBV19 and TRBJ2-7; TRBD1 matches 8 bases. With V trimmed by 5 bases and J by 4 bases, 4 bases remained unmatched. Germline loops: CDR1 LNHDA, CDR2 SQIVND (reference sequence). The CDR3 sequence is 13 residues long. The CDR3 DNA reads as TGTGCCAGTAGTCCGCAGGGGGCGTACGAGCAGTACTTC. Protein: CASSPQGAYEQYF.

The genes are TRBV30 and TRBJ1-1, with TRBD1 identical over 7 bases. The junction had 3 bases not matched to a gene; V was cut back by 3 bases and J by 5 bases. Germline CDR1 GTSNPN, CDR2 SVGIG (reference sequence). The CDR3 sequence is 12 residues long. For the CDR3, the DNA is TGTGCCTGGAGACAGGGGCGAACTGAAGCTTTCTTT. Protein: CAWRQGRTEAFF.

J is TRBJ1-5 and V is TRBV30; 11 bases are a match to TRBD1. The V segment lost 1 base and the J segment 2 bases; nucleotides outside the gene matches: 7. The CDR3 length is 17 residues. Germline values: CDR1 GTSNPN, CDR2 SVGIG (reference sequence). CDR3 residues: CAWSGDMGQGGNQPQHF. CDR3 DNA: TGTGCCTGGAGTGGCGATATGGGACAGGGGGGCAATCAGCCCCAGCATTTT.

This clone was seen only once. This chain links TRBV21-1 with TRBJ2-5; the table calls TRBD1, which could not be checked here. TRBV21-1 is noted as a pseudogene. The CDR3 spans 14 residues. CDR3 region: CASSGRDRSETQYF. The DNA of the CDR3 is TGTGCCAGCAGCGGCCGGGACAGGAGTGAGACCCAGTACTTC.

The rearrangement joins TRBV7-2 to TRBJ1-2, with D uncertain. CDR1 and CDR2 from the germline V gene are SGHTA and FQGNSA. V lost 1 base and J 6 bases, leaving 15 bases between the germline ends. CDR3 length equals 15 residues. The CDR3 DNA sequence: TGTGCCAGCAGCTTAGTCCCCGGAGGGTTGGATGGCTACACCTTC. Translating it yields CASSLVPGGLDGYTF.

J is TRBJ2-5 and V is TRBV3-1 (or the pseudogene TRBV3-2); a possible D gene is TRBD2 (6 bases). Germline assignment: CDR1 LGHDT and CDR2 YNNKEL (reference sequence). Trimming took 1 base from V and 3 from J, leaving 9 bases between them. The CDR3 has 14 amino acids. CDR3 bases: TGTGCCAGCAGCCAAGGGGGGGATGAAGAGACCCAGTACTTC. This codes for CASSQGGDEETQYF.

The chain links TRBV9 to TRBJ2-1, with TRBD2 identical over 7 bases. The V gene end was trimmed by 3 bases and the J gene end by 4 bases; junction bases not matched to a gene: 13. Germline CDR1 is SGDLS and CDR2 is YYNGEE. The CDR3 is 17 amino acids. CDR3 in DNA: TGTGCCAGCAGCGGGGGAAGGGGCGGGAGCGTTTACAATGAGCAGTTCTTC. Encoded protein: CASSGGRGGSVYNEQFF. The variable domain in full, with the rest retrieved from reference TRBV9 and TRBJ2-1, is DSGVTQTPKHLITATGQRVTLRCSPRSGDLSVYWYQQSLDQGLQFLIQYYNGEERAKGNILERFSAQQFPDLHSELNLSSLELGDSALYFCASSGGRGGSVYNEQFFGPGTRLTVL.